Listed below are T cell receptor beta chains from one sample, sequenced in a study of breast tumors, draining lymph nodes, adjacent tissues. TCRdb fed the multiplex PCR reads into MiXCR, producing one record per CDR3 protein. The sample holds 200,000 to 250,000 distinct CDR3 sequences, under 40% seen once. Specimen: axillary lymph node tissue. The receptors stem from a female donor with breast cancer. Some clones in this sample may be carry-over from other donors' samples. Both conserved end residues are part of each CDR3. The order of the fields is J gene, clone size, D gene, V gene, CDR3 DNA, CDR3 protein. A D gene is named only where the DNA matches it firmly. The size field is filled for only some rows; it gives once, few, many or a size class.

TRBJ2-1 | - | - | TRBV5-4 | TGTGCCAGCAGCTTTTTGGCGGCGGCCGATGAGCAGTTCTTC | CASSFLAAADEQFF
TRBJ2-5 | many | TRBD2 | TRBV6-6 | TGTGCCAGCAGGAAGCGGGAGCGGTGGGAGACCCAGTACTTC | CASRKRERWETQYF
TRBJ2-1 | many | - | TRBV15 | TGTGCCACCAGCAGAGAAGGGCATGATGAGCAGTTCTTC | CATSREGHDEQFF
TRBJ2-5 | many | - | TRBV4-2 | TGTGCCAGCAGCCAAGATGGCACCTCAAGGGAGACCCAGTACTTC | CASSQDGTSRETQYF
TRBJ2-7 | many | - | TRBV20-1 | TGCAGTGCTAGAGGGCAGGACTACTCCTACGAGCAGTACTTC | CSARGQDYSYEQYF
TRBJ2-7 | many | TRBD2 | TRBV4-1 | TGCGCCAGCAGCCAACCACGACTAGCGGGGGGGCAGGGACGCTACGAGCAGTACTTC | CASSQPRLAGGQGRYEQYF
TRBJ2-1 | many | TRBD2 | TRBV12-3/TRBV12-4 | TGTGCCAGCAGTCGAGCGGGAGGTCGCTATGAGCAGTTCTTC | CASSRAGGRYEQFF
TRBJ2-2 | many | - | TRBV9 | TGTGCCAGCAGCGTAGCGCAGGGTAACACCGGGGAGCTGTTTTTT | CASSVAQGNTGELFF
TRBJ2-5 | - | - | TRBV14 | TGTGCCAGCAGCCAGGGGTGGTCCCAAGAGACCCAGTCCTTC | CASSQGWSQETQSF
TRBJ2-6 | - | TRBD2 | TRBV24-1 | TGTGCCACCAGTGATATTTCGGGGGGTACCGGGGAGCTGGGGGGGGCCAACGTCCTGACTTTC | CATSDISGGTGELGGANVLTF
TRBJ2-1 | many | - | TRBV5-1 | TGCGCCAGCAGCTTGGTATCCGGGACGGCCAGTGAGCAGTTCTTC | CASSLVSGTASEQFF
TRBJ2-3 | many | - | TRBV20-1 | TGCAGGACTACTAATACAGATACGCAGTATTTT | CRTTNTDTQYF
TRBJ2-1 | many | - | TRBV19 | TGTGCCAGTAGTATCCCTGTTGGGGGTTACAATGAGCAGTTCTTC | CASSIPVGGYNEQFF
TRBJ1-6 | many | - | TRBV2 | TGTGCCAGCAGCCCCGCGGCACCCCTCCACTTT | CASSPAAPLHF
TRBJ2-1 | - | TRBD2 | TRBV24-1 | TGTGCTTGGACTAGCGGGGGGGATCTTATGTTCTTC | CAWTSGGDLMFF